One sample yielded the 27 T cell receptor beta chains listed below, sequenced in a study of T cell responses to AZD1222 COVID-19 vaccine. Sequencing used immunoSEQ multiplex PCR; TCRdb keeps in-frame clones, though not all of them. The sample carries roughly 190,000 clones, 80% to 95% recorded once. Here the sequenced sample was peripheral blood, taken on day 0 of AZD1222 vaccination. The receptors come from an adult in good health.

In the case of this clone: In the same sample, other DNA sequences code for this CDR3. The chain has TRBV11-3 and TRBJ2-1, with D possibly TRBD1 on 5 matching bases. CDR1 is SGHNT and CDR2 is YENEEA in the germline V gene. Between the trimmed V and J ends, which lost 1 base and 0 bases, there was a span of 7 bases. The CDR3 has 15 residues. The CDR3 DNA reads TGTGCCAGCAGCTTAGGGACAAGCTCCTACAATGAGCAGTTCTTC. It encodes CASSLGTSSYNEQFF.

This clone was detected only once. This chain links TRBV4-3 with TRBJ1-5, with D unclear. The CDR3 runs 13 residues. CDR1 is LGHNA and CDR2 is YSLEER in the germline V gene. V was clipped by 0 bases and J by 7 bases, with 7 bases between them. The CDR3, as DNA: TGCGCCAGCAGCCAAGATGAGGGACAGCCCCAGCATTTT. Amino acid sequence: CASSQDEGQPQHF.

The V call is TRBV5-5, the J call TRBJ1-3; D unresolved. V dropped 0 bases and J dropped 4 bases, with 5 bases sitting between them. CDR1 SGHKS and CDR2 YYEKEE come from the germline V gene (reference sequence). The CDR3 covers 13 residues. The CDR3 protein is CASSLVVGNTIYF. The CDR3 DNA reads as TGTGCCAGCAGCTTGGTAGTCGGAAACACCATATATTTT.

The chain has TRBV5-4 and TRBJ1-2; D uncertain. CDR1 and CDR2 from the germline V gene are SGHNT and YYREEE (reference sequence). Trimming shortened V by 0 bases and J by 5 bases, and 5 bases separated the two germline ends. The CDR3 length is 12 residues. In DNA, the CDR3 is TGTGCCAGCAGCTTGGAGGAGTATGGCTACACCTTC. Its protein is CASSLEEYGYTF.

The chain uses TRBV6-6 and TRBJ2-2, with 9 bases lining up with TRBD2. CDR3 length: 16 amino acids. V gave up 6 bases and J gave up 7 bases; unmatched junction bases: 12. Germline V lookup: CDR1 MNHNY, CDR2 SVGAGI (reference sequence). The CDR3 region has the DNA TGTGCCAGCAGCAAAGCGGGGGGCTGGGGGATCGGGGAGCTGTTTTTT. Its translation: CASSKAGGWGIGELFF.

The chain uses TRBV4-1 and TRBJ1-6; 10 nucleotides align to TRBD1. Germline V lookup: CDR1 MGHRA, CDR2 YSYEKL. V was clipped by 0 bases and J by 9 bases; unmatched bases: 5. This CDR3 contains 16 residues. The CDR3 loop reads CASSQEGGQGFSPLHF. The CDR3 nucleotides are TGCGCCAGCAGCCAAGAGGGGGGACAGGGGTTTTCACCCCTCCACTTT.

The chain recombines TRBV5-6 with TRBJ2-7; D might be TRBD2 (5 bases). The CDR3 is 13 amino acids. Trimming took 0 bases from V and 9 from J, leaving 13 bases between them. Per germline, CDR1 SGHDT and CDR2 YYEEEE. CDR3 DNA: TGTGCCAGCAGCTTGGGCCTCGGGGTAGCGCAGTACTTC. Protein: CASSLGLGVAQYF.

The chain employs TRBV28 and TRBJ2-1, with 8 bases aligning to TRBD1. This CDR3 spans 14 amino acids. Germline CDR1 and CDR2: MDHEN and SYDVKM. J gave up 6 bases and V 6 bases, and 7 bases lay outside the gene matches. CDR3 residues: CASRRQGSGNEQFF. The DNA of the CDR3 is TGTGCCAGCAGGCGACAGGGGTCTGGCAATGAGCAGTTCTTC.

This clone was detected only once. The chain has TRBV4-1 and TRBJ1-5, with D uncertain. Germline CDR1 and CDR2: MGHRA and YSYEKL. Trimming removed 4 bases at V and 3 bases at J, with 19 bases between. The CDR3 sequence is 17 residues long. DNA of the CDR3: TGCGCCAGCAGCCTCCACCCCCCGCCTGGGGACAATCAGCCCCAGCATTTT. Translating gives CASSLHPPPGDNQPQHF.

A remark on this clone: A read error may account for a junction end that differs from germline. The CDR3 sequence is CASRIGASDQPQHF. The CDR3 DNA is TGTGCCAGTAGAATAGGGGCGAGTGATCAGCCCCAGCATTTT. The genes are TRBV19 and TRBJ1-5; tentative D call: TRBD1 (5 bases). CDR1 and CDR2 (germline): LNHDA, SQIVND (reference sequence). This CDR3 is 14 amino acids long.

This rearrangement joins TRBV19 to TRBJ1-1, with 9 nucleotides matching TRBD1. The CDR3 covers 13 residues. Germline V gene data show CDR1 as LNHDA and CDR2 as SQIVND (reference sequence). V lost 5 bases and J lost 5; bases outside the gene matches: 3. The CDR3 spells CASSHRGLTEAFF. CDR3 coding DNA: TGTGCCAGTAGTCACAGGGGGCTGACTGAAGCTTTCTTT.

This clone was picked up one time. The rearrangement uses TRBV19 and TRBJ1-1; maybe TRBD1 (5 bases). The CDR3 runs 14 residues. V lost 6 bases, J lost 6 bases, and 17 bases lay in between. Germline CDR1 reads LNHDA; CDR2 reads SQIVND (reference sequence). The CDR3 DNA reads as TGTGCCAGTAGCCCTTCGGTAGAAGGGGCTGAAGCTTTCTTT. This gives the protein CASSPSVEGAEAFF.

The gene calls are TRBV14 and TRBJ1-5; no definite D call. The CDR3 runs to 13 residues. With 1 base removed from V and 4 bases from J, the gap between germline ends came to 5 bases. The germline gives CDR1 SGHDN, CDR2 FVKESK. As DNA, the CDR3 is TGTGCCAGCAGCCAAGCTGTTAATCAGCCCCAGCATTTT. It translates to CASSQAVNQPQHF.

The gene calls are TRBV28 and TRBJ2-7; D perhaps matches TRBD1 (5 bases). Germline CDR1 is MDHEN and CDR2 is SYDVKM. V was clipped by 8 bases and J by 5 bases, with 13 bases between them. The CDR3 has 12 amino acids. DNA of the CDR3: TGTGCCAGCCAGAAGGGGTTCGACGAGCAGTACTTC. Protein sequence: CASQKGFDEQYF.

DNA of the CDR3: TGTGCCAGCAGCTCTAGCGGGGGCTACGAGCAGTACTTC. It translates to CASSSSGGYEQYF. This rearrangement joins TRBV7-2 to TRBJ2-7; TRBD2 agrees at 10 bases. With V trimmed by 4 bases and J by 3 bases, 0 bases remained unmatched. The CDR3 sequence is 13 residues long. CDR1 SGHTA and CDR2 FQGNSA come from the germline V gene.

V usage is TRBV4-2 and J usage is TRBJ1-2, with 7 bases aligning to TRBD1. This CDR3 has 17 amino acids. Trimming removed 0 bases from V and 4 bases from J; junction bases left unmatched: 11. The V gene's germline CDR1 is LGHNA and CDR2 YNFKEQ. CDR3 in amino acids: CASSQDIPGQKTYGYTF. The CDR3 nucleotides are TGTGCCAGCAGCCAAGATATTCCGGGACAGAAAACCTATGGCTACACCTTC.

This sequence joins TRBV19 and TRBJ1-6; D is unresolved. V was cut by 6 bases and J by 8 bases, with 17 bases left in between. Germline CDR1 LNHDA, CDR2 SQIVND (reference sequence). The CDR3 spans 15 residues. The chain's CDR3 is CASSILANGDSPLHF. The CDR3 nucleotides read TGTGCCAGTAGCATTTTGGCAAACGGGGATTCACCCCTCCACTTT.

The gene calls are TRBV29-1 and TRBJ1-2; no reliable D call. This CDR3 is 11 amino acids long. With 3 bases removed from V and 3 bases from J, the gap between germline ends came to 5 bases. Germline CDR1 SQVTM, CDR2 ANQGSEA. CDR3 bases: TGCAGCGTTGAGCAGCACTATGGCTACACCTTC. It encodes CSVEQHYGYTF. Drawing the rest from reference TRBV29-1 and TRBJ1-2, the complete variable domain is SAVISQKPSRDICQRGTSLTIQCQVDSQVTMMFWYRQQPGQSLTLIATANQGSEATYESGFVIDKFPISRPNLTFSTLTVSNMSPEDSSIYLCSVEQHYGYTFGSGTRLTVV.

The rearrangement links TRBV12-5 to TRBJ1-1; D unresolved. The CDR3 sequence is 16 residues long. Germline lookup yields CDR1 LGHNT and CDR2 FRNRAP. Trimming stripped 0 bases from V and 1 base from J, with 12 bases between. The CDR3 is CASGLVLNKQNTEAFF. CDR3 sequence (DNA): TGTGCTAGTGGTTTGGTACTTAACAAACAGAACACTGAAGCTTTCTTT.

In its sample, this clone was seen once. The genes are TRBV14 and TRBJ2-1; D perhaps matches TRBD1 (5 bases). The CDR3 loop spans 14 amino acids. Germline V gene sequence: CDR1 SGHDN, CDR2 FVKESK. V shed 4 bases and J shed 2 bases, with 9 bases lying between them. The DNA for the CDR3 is TGTGCCAGCAGCCTAACAGGAACCTACAATGAGCAGTTCTTC. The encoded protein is CASSLTGTYNEQFF.

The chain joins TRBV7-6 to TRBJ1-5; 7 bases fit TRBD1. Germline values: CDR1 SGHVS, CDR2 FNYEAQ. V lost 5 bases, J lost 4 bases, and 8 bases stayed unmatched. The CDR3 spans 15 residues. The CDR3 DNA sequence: TGTGCCAGCAGCCCGACAGGGTCTCTGAATCAGCCCCAGCATTTT. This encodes CASSPTGSLNQPQHF.

The CDR3 DNA is TGTGCCACCCGGTCTGGTCCCACGCTTAACTATGGCTACACCTTC. This gives the protein CATRSGPTLNYGYTF. V is TRBV6-5 and J is TRBJ1-2; D ambiguous. The CDR3 spans 15 residues. Germline V lookup: CDR1 MNHEY, CDR2 SVGAGI. Trimming pared 10 bases from V and 1 base from J, leaving 19 bases between.

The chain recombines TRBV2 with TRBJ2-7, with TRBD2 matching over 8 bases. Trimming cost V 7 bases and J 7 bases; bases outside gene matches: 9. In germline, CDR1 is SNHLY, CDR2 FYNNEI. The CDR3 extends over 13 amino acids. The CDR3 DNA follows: TGTGCCAGCAAACGGGGGGGCCGAGAAGAGCAGTACTTC. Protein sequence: CASKRGGREEQYF. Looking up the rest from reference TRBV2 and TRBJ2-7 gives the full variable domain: EPEVTQTPSHQVTQMGQEVILRCVPISNHLYFYWYRQILGQKVEFLVSFYNNEISEKSEIFDDQFSVERPDGSNFTLKIRSTKLEDSAMYFCASKRGGREEQYFGPGTRLTVT.

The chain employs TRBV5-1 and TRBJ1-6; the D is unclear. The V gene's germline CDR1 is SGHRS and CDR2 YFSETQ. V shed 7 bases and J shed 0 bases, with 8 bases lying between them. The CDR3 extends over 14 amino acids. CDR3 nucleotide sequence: TGCGCCAGCCAAGACAACTCCTATAATTCACCCCTCCACTTT. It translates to CASQDNSYNSPLHF.

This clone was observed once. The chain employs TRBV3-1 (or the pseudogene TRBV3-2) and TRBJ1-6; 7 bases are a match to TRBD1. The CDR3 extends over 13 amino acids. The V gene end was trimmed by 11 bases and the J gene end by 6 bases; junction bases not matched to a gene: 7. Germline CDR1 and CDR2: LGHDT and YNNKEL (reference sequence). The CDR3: CAPQGVTNSPLHF. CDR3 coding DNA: TGTGCCCCGCAGGGGGTGACTAATTCACCCCTCCACTTT.

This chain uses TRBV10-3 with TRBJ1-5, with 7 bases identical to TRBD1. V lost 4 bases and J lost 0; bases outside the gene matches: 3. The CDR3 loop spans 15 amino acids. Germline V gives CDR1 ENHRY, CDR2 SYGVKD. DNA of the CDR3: TGTGCCATCAGTGGGACAGGTCATAGCAATCAGCCCCAGCATTTT. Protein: CAISGTGHSNQPQHF.

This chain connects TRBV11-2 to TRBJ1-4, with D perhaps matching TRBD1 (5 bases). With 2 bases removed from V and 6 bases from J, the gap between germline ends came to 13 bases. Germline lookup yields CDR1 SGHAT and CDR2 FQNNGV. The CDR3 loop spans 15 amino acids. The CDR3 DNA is TGTGCCAGCAGCTTAACGGGGCAGGGATATGAAAAACTGTTTTTT. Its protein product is CASSLTGQGYEKLFF.